These 5 T cell receptor beta chains were all obtained from the same sample, sequenced in a study of OX40 agonist ivuxolimab in advanced cancers. Repertoires were generated with immunoSEQ multiplex PCR, while TCRdb's copy carries only in-frame clones and drops some. The sample lists tens of thousands of clones; about 90% were seen once. Source: CD4+ or CD8+ T cells sorted from blood, taken in a trial of the OX40 agonist ivuxolimab. The receptors here all came from an adult with an advanced solid tumor such as melanoma, head and neck, liver or kidney cancer.

The chain has TRBV5-1 and TRBJ2-3, with D unresolved. The CDR3 consists of 17 residues. Trimming removed 0 bases from V and 4 bases from J, with 18 bases in between. Looked up from germline, CDR1 is SGHRS and CDR2 is YFSETQ. The CDR3: CASSLAESSFYSDTQYF. In DNA, the CDR3 is TGCGCCAGCAGCTTGGCCGAGAGTTCCTTCTATTCAGATACGCAGTATTTT.

The chain carries TRBV5-6 and TRBJ2-3; 10 bases match TRBD2. CDR1 is SGHDT, CDR2 YYEEEE, per germline. Trimming at V came to 2 bases and at J to 3 bases, leaving 12 bases not matched to a gene. The length of the CDR3 is 18 residues. The CDR3 sequence is CASSLGAGGPSGTDTQYF. As DNA, the CDR3 is TGTGCCAGCAGCTTAGGAGCGGGAGGGCCCTCGGGGACAGATACGCAGTATTTT.

The chain couples TRBV5-1 to TRBJ2-7; 8 nucleotides agree with TRBD1. V gave up 4 bases and J gave up 6 bases; unmatched junction bases: 9. Per the germline V gene, CDR1 is SGHRS and CDR2 is YFSETQ. There are 14 residues in the CDR3. CDR3 DNA sequence: TGCGCCAGCAGCGTGGACAGGGCGGGGAGCGAGCAGTACTTC. Translation gives CASSVDRAGSEQYF.

J is TRBJ2-7 and V is TRBV5-6; no firm D call. Germline V gene sequence: CDR1 SGHDT, CDR2 YYEEEE. Trimming took off 1 base at V and 6 bases at J, with 11 bases between the two ends. CDR3 length: 13 residues. CDR3 region: CASSLISESEQYF. CDR3 sequence (DNA): TGTGCCAGCAGCTTGATTTCGGAGTCCGAGCAGTACTTC.

The chain employs TRBV6-1 and TRBJ2-3; TRBD2 matches at 7 bases. The CDR3 is 13 residues long. J was trimmed by 0 bases and V by 11 bases; bases with no gene match: 5. Germline CDR1 is MNHNS and CDR2 is SASEGT. The CDR3 region has the DNA TGTGCCGGAGGGAGGGGTAGCACAGATACGCAGTATTTT. Amino acids: CAGGRGSTDTQYF.